The 30 T cell receptor beta chains given below trace back to one sample, sequenced in a study of blood T cell repertoires in COVID-19. TCRdb keeps only in-frame clones here, not all; method: immunoSEQ multiplex PCR. This table has approximately 260,000 clones, approximately 80% appearing once. The sample consisted of peripheral blood. The receptor set was obtained from a middle-aged woman with active or convalescent COVID-19.

The rearrangement uses TRBV15 and TRBJ1-3, with D possibly matching TRBD1 (5 bases). This CDR3 has 15 amino acids. V lost 0 bases to trimming and J lost 4 bases, with 10 bases between them. CDR1 LNHNV and CDR2 YYDKDF come from the germline V gene (reference sequence). The CDR3, as DNA: TGTGCCACCAGCAGAGAACGGGGGATGGGAAACACCATATATTTT. Protein sequence: CATSRERGMGNTIYF.

This chain links TRBV6-5 with TRBJ1-2, with 9 nucleotides matching TRBD1. The germline CDR1 and CDR2 sequences are MNHEY and SVGAGI. Trimming removed 4 bases from V and 6 bases from J; junction bases left unmatched: 6. The CDR3 runs 14 residues. CDR3 sequence reads: CASSSSGTGNGYTF. DNA for the CDR3: TGTGCCAGCAGTTCCTCCGGGACAGGGAATGGCTACACCTTC.

The rearrangement joins TRBV5-6 to TRBJ1-2; TRBD1 might be the D (6 bases). The V end lost 0 bases, the J end lost 8 bases, and 14 bases lay between the germline ends. The CDR3 covers 14 residues. Germline assignment: CDR1 SGHDT and CDR2 YYEEEE. The CDR3 loop is CASSLGTPRGGYTF. In DNA form, the CDR3 reads TGTGCCAGCAGCTTGGGGACACCCAGGGGCGGCTACACCTTC. The full variable domain, completed using reference TRBV5-6 and TRBJ1-2, is DAGVTQSPTHLIKTRGQQVTLRCSPKSGHDTVSWYQQALGQGPQFIFQYYEEEERQRGNFPDRFSGHQFPNYSSELNVNALLLGDSALYLCASSLGTPRGGYTFGSGTRLTVV.

J is TRBJ1-2 and V is TRBV30; TRBD1 aligns across 10 bases. The CDR3 extends over 13 amino acids. The germline V gene encodes CDR1 GTSNPN and CDR2 SVGIG (reference sequence). V lost 5 bases and J lost 8; bases outside the gene matches: 8. The CDR3 spells CAWSRQGALGYTF. The CDR3 bases are TGTGCCTGGTCCCGACAGGGGGCCTTAGGCTACACCTTC.

Concerning this clone: At the DNA level, this CDR3 is encoded by other sequences in the same sample as well. The chain uses TRBV7-3 and TRBJ1-1; D is uncertain. The V end was cut by 5 bases, the J end by 5 bases, with 12 bases between. This CDR3 has 13 amino acids. Germline CDR1 is SGHTA and CDR2 is FQGTGA. The CDR3 loop is CASSLSRGTEAFF. The CDR3, as DNA: TGTGCCAGCAGCCTATCTCGGGGAACTGAAGCTTTCTTT.

This clone was found a few times. The genes are TRBV19 and TRBJ1-5, with a possible D match to TRBD1 (5 bases). Trimming removed 7 bases at V and 0 bases at J, with 13 bases between. CDR1 is LNHDA and CDR2 is SQIVND in the germline V gene (reference sequence). This CDR3 comprises 15 residues. The CDR3 DNA reads as TGTGCCAGTACCGACAGCTTTTATAGCAATCAGCCCCAGCATTTT. It codes for CASTDSFYSNQPQHF.

The chain combines TRBV6-5 with TRBJ2-5, with unresolved D. V lost 0 bases to trimming and J lost 2 bases, with 7 bases between them. In germline, CDR1 is MNHEY, CDR2 SVGAGI. This CDR3 contains 14 residues. Written as DNA, the CDR3 is TGTGCCAGCAGTTACTCGATCCTACAAGAGACCCAGTACTTC. Translation: CASSYSILQETQYF.

This clone was detected a few times. The J gene is TRBJ1-2, the V gene TRBV6-1, with D tentatively TRBD1 (5 bases). The germline V gene has CDR1 MNHNS and CDR2 SASEGT. The CDR3 is 16 residues long. V was cut by 4 bases and J by 8 bases, with 23 bases left in between. The CDR3 reads CASSAENTKTGLGYTF. CDR3 coding DNA: TGTGCCAGCAGTGCAGAAAACACTAAAACAGGATTAGGCTACACCTTC.

V usage is TRBV7-3 and J usage is TRBJ2-3; 8 nucleotides align to TRBD1. The V segment lost 5 bases and the J segment 3 bases; nucleotides outside the gene matches: 4. This CDR3 spans 14 amino acids. The germline V gene encodes CDR1 SGHTA and CDR2 FQGTGA. The CDR3 nucleotides are TGTGCCAGCAGCCTCCGGACAGGGACAGATACGCAGTATTTT. It encodes CASSLRTGTDTQYF.

The gene calls are TRBV11-2 and TRBJ1-1, with TRBD1 matching 9 bases. Germline V gene lookup returns CDR1 SGHAT and CDR2 FQNNGV. The CDR3 is 14 residues long. Trimming cost V 5 bases and J 8 bases; bases outside gene matches: 9. The CDR3 coding sequence is TGTGCCAGCAGCCCACAGACAGGGGGTTACGAAGCTTTCTTT. Translating it yields CASSPQTGGYEAFF.

The CDR3 nucleotides are TGCAGCGTCGCGGAGTCAGGGAGGGGCACTGAAGCTTTCTTT. The encoded protein is CSVAESGRGTEAFF. The rearrangement uses TRBV29-1 and TRBJ1-1; a weak D match, TRBD1 (5 bases). This CDR3 has 14 amino acids. V gave up 6 bases and J gave up 4 bases, with 18 bases separating them. The germline V gene encodes CDR1 SQVTM and CDR2 ANQGSEA. Full variable domain (rest looked up from reference TRBV29-1 and TRBJ1-1): SAVISQKPSRDICQRGTSLTIQCQVDSQVTMMFWYRQQPGQSLTLIATANQGSEATYESGFVIDKFPISRPNLTFSTLTVSNMSPEDSSIYLCSVAESGRGTEAFFGQGTRLTVV.

A few counts support this clone. The rearrangement uses TRBV4-2 and TRBJ2-1; 11 positions match TRBD2. V was pared by 4 bases and J by 0 bases, with 5 bases of the junction left unmatched. The germline CDR1 and CDR2 sequences are LGHNA and YNFKEQ. The CDR3 contains 17 residues. Here the CDR3 reads CASSLSGGASSYNEQFF. CDR3 in DNA: TGTGCCAGCAGCCTTAGCGGGGGGGCAAGCTCCTACAATGAGCAGTTCTTC.

This sequence joins TRBV11-2 and TRBJ1-1; no firm D call. V was pared by 1 base and J by 5 bases, with 5 bases between. The V gene's germline CDR1 is SGHAT and CDR2 FQNNGV. The CDR3 has 12 amino acids. CDR3 nucleotide sequence: TGTGCCAGCAGCTTAGCTAGGACTGAAGCTTTCTTT. This gives the protein CASSLARTEAFF.

This sequence joins TRBV5-5 and TRBJ1-1; TRBD1 aligns across 11 bases. The CDR3 runs to 14 residues. V was pared by 7 bases and J by 4 bases, with 6 bases of the junction left unmatched. The germline CDR1 and CDR2 sequences are SGHKS and YYEKEE (reference sequence). The CDR3 reads CASGGQGAVTEAFF. CDR3 coding DNA: TGTGCCAGCGGTGGACAGGGGGCGGTCACTGAAGCTTTCTTT.

The V gene is TRBV3-1 (or the pseudogene TRBV3-2), the J gene TRBJ2-7; 10 bases agree with TRBD2. The J segment lost 2 bases and the V segment lost 4 bases, leaving 5 bases of the junction unmatched. CDR3 length equals 15 residues. Germline lookup yields CDR1 LGHDT and CDR2 YNNKEL (reference sequence). The DNA for the CDR3 is TGTGCCAGCAGCCTACGGACTAGCGGAGCCTACGAGCAGTACTTC. Its protein is CASSLRTSGAYEQYF.

This chain connects TRBV5-5 to TRBJ2-3; D is ambiguous. Germline values: CDR1 SGHKS, CDR2 YYEKEE (reference sequence). V dropped 2 bases and J dropped 0 bases, with 16 bases sitting between them. There are 17 residues in the CDR3. CDR3 loop: CASSFRLGMTSTDTQYF. CDR3 DNA: TGTGCCAGCAGCTTTCGGTTAGGCATGACTAGCACAGATACGCAGTATTTT.

This chain links TRBV19 with TRBJ1-2, with TRBD1 matching 7 bases. The CDR3 length is 18 residues. Trimming cost V 4 bases and J 1 base; bases outside gene matches: 15. CDR1 is LNHDA, CDR2 SQIVND, per germline (reference sequence). The CDR3 DNA follows: TGTGCCAGTAGTAGGGGACCGGGACAGACCTTAAGTAACTATGGCTACACCTTC. Translated: CASSRGPGQTLSNYGYTF.

The V gene is TRBV3-1 (or the pseudogene TRBV3-2), the J gene TRBJ1-4, with D unclear. Germline assignment: CDR1 LGHDT and CDR2 YNNKEL (reference sequence). The CDR3 covers 12 residues. Trimming removed 4 bases at V and 5 bases at J, with 5 bases between. The CDR3 nucleotides are TGTGCCAGCAGCCCGGGGAATGAAAAACTGTTTTTT. This translates into CASSPGNEKLFF.

The V call is TRBV28, the J call TRBJ1-2; D may be TRBD1 (6 bases). V shed 3 bases and J shed 1 base, with 9 bases lying between them. The CDR3 totals 14 residues. Germline lookup yields CDR1 MDHEN and CDR2 SYDVKM. This chain's CDR3 is CASSFVGGNYGYTF. The CDR3, as DNA: TGTGCCAGCAGTTTTGTAGGGGGTAACTATGGCTACACCTTC.

The chain couples TRBV7-2 to TRBJ2-2; 7 bases match TRBD1. Germline V gene data show CDR1 as SGHTA and CDR2 as FQGNSA. Trimming cost V 2 bases and J 4 bases; bases outside gene matches: 1. This CDR3 comprises 14 residues. DNA for the CDR3: TGTGCCAGCAGCTTAACAGGGGTCACCGGGGAGCTGTTTTTT. Amino acid sequence: CASSLTGVTGELFF.

The V gene is TRBV27, the J gene TRBJ2-3, with TRBD1 as a possible D gene (5 bases). This CDR3 is 17 amino acids long. Deletions cut 5 bases from V and 5 bases from J, with 23 bases between. Germline V lookup: CDR1 MNHEY, CDR2 SMNVEV (reference sequence). CDR3 nucleotide sequence: TGTGCCAGCAGTCCCATCCAGGCCTCCTCAGGGATAGATACGCAGTATTTT. The encoded protein is CASSPIQASSGIDTQYF.

The chain recombines TRBV28 with TRBJ1-5; 8 nucleotides match TRBD1. The V gene end was trimmed by 2 bases and the J gene end by 0 bases; junction bases not matched to a gene: 12. Germline CDR1 is MDHEN and CDR2 is SYDVKM. The CDR3 is 19 amino acids. This CDR3 reads CASSLPGQGWRHSNQPQHF. CDR3 sequence (DNA): TGTGCCAGCAGTTTACCCGGACAGGGCTGGCGGCATAGCAATCAGCCCCAGCATTTT.

The chain combines TRBV5-1 with TRBJ2-6; D is uncertain. Trimming left V 4 bases short and J 0 bases short, with 14 bases between. Per germline, CDR1 SGHRS and CDR2 YFSETQ. CDR3 size: 17 residues. This CDR3 is CASSPSTRSSGANVLTF. The CDR3 bases are TGCGCCAGCAGCCCATCGACACGCAGCTCTGGGGCCAACGTCCTGACTTTC.

The chain has TRBV3-1 (or the pseudogene TRBV3-2) and TRBJ2-2, with 9 bases fitting TRBD1. The CDR3 covers 16 residues. Trimming took 1 base from V and 5 from J; bases not matched to a gene: 5. Germline CDR1 and CDR2: LGHDT and YNNKEL (reference sequence). CDR3 sequence: CASSQVWGQGTGELFF. CDR3 in DNA: TGTGCCAGCAGCCAAGTATGGGGACAGGGAACCGGGGAGCTGTTTTTT.

The gene calls are TRBV9 and TRBJ2-5; TRBD1 is a possible D gene (5 bases). CDR1 and CDR2 (germline): SGDLS, YYNGEE. This CDR3 spans 15 amino acids. V was cut by 5 bases and J by 1 base, with 15 bases left in between. Here the CDR3 DNA reads TGTGCCAGCAGTATGTTTGGGGCTATCCAAGAGACCCAGTACTTC. It is translated as CASSMFGAIQETQYF. Full variable domain (remainder filled in from reference TRBV9 and TRBJ2-5): DSGVTQTPKHLITATGQRVTLRCSPRSGDLSVYWYQQSLDQGLQFLIQYYNGEERAKGNILERFSAQQFPDLHSELNLSSLELGDSALYFCASSMFGAIQETQYFGPGTRLLVL.

The gene calls are TRBV5-1 and TRBJ2-3; 7 bases are a match to TRBD1. With V trimmed by 4 bases and J by 4 bases, 6 bases remained unmatched. The CDR3 runs 14 residues. Germline V CDR1 and CDR2: SGHRS, YFSETQ. CDR3 region: CASSRQGAADTQYF. CDR3 DNA sequence: TGCGCCAGCAGCCGACAGGGAGCCGCAGATACGCAGTATTTT.

This chain uses TRBV27 with TRBJ1-1, with D maybe TRBD1 (5 bases). V was trimmed by 2 bases and J by 4 bases, leaving 11 bases between them. The CDR3 is 14 amino acids. Germline V gives CDR1 MNHEY, CDR2 SMNVEV (reference sequence). CDR3 loop: CASSLKGKGTEAFF. CDR3 sequence (DNA): TGTGCCAGCAGTTTAAAGGGGAAGGGCACTGAAGCTTTCTTT.

The chain is built from TRBV18 and TRBJ1-3; D call uncertain. V shed 0 bases and J shed 2 bases, with 8 bases lying between them. The CDR3 has 15 residues. CDR1 and CDR2 (germline): KGHSH, LQKENI. The CDR3, as DNA: TGTGCCAGCTCACCACCGGCGGGTGCTGGAAACACCATATATTTT. Protein sequence: CASSPPAGAGNTIYF.

This clone was seen a handful of times. The CDR3 spells CASSFQTGMNTEAFF. The CDR3 region has the DNA TGTGCCAGCAGCTTCCAAACGGGGATGAACACTGAAGCTTTCTTT. This sequence joins TRBV11-2 and TRBJ1-1; D remains ambiguous. Trimming removed 3 bases at V and 0 bases at J, with 11 bases between. CDR1 is SGHAT, CDR2 FQNNGV, per germline. This CDR3 is built from 15 residues.

This clone showed up many times. CDR3 nucleotides: TGTGCCAGCAGCACGGACAGAGACACTGAAGCTTTCTTT. It yields the protein CASSTDRDTEAFF. The chain has TRBV2 and TRBJ1-1; possibly TRBD1 for D (6 bases). The CDR3 totals 13 residues. Trimming stripped 6 bases from V and 3 bases from J, with 11 bases between. The germline gives CDR1 SNHLY, CDR2 FYNNEI.